A selection of T cell receptor beta chains follows, all from one sample in a study of cytomegalovirus exposure and HLA in healthy donors. Generated by immunoSEQ multiplex PCR, the TCRdb table keeps only in-frame clones and is missing some. The table has about 180,000 clones, roughly 84% seen once. Sample: PBMCs. These receptors originate from a boy under 10 years old in good health and CMV-seronegative. CDR3s include the opening cysteine and the closing phenylalanine or tryptophan. The D gene is left open where the match is weak.

D: .; V: TRBV7-2; J: TRBJ2-1; CDR3: CASSLLPGAVYNEQFF
D: .; V: TRBV5-1; J: .; CDR3: CASSFSGPLDEQYF
D: TRBD2; V: TRBV29-1; J: TRBJ2-1; CDR3: CSVEPQRGAHNEQFF
D: .; V: TRBV7-6; J: TRBJ2-7; CDR3: CASSTNRDRYEQYF
D: .; V: TRBV2; J: TRBJ1-6; CDR3: CAGRDTDNSPLHF
D: .; V: TRBV21-1; J: TRBJ1-1; CDR3: CASSSYGMNTEAFF
D: TRBD2; V: TRBV30; J: TRBJ2-1; CDR3: CAWSELAGFRNEQFF
D: TRBD1; V: TRBV29-1; J: TRBJ1-1; CDR3: CSVVKGADTEAFF
D: TRBD1; V: TRBV19; J: TRBJ1-2; CDR3: CASSIGPGQGSYGYTF
D: .; V: TRBV4-2; J: TRBJ1-2; CDR3: CASSQEWLDRIYGYTF
D: TRBD2; V: TRBV4-1; J: TRBJ2-3; CDR3: CASSHPGTSGRSDTQYF
D: .; V: TRBV9; J: TRBJ1-5; CDR3: CASSVRGQINQPQHF
D: .; V: TRBV6-1; J: TRBJ2-1; CDR3: CASSELGQLYNEQFF